What follows is one TCR beta chain and its context. Antigen specificity is unknown. Since a much larger clone is just one base distant, this may be a read error. This CDR3 is built from 14 residues. V was clipped by 3 bases and J by 4 bases, with 12 bases between them. The germline V gene encodes CDR1 MDHEN and CDR2 SYDVKM. This sample was included in a study of metastatic and nonmetastatic thyroid tumors. Before thyroid surgery, none of the patients had received any treatment. Original processing notes: CDR3 was compared across clinicopathological groups, and the resulting differences were used to build a distant-metastasis classifier for papillary thyroid cancer. TCRdb reprocessed the PCR reads via MiXCR. TCRdb's processing, not the study's, gives the V and J calls here. The sample lists more than 90,000 clones; more than 9.5% were seen once. Study-wide results and limits: Within blood and tumor, benign nodules reportedly had significantly lower TCR beta diversity than malignant thyroid tumors did.

The V call is TRBV28, the J call TRBJ1-2; the D is unclear. The receptor's source is a female donor with papillary thyroid cancer or a benign thyroid nodule (not recorded which). Some clones in this sample may be carry-over from other donors' samples. Input material: blood. CDR3 sequence reads: CASSFTATIYGYTF. CDR3 nucleotides: TGTGCCAGCAGTTTCACAGCAACGATCTATGGCTACACCTTC.